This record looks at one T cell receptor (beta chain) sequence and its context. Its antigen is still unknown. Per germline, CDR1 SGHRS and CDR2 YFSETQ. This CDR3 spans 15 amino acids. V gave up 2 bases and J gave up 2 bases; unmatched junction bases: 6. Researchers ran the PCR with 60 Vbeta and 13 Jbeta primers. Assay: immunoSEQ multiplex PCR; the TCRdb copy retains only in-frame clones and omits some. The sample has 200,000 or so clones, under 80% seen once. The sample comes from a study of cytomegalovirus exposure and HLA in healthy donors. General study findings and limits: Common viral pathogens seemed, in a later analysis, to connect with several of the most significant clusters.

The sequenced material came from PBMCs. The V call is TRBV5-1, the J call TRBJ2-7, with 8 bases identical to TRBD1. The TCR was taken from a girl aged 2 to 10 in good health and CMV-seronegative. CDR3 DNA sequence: TGCGCCAGCAGCTTCCGACAGGGGTTCCCCTACGAGCAGTACTTC. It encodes CASSFRQGFPYEQYF.